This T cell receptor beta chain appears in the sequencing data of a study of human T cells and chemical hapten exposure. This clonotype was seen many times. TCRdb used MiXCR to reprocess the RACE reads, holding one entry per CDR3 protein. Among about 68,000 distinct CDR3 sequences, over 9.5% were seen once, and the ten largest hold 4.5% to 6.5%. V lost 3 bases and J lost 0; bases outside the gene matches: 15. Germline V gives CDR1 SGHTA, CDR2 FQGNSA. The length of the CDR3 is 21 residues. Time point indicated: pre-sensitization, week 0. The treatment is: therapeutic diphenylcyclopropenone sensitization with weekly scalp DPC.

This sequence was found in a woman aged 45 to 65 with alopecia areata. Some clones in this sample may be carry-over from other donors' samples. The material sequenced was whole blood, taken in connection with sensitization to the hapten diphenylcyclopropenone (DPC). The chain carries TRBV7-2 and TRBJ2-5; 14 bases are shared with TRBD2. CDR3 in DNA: TGTGCCAGCAGCTTTCGGCCCGCCGGGACTAGCGGGAGTGTCTACCAAGAGACCCAGTACTTC. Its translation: CASSFRPAGTSGSVYQETQYF.